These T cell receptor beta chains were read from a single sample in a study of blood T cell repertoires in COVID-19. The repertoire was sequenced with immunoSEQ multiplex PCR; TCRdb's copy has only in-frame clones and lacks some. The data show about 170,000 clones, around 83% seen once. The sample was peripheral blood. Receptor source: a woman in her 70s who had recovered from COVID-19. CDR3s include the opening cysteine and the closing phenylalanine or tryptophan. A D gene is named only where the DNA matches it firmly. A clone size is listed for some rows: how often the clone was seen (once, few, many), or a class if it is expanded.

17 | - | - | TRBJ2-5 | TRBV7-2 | TGTGCCAGCAGCTTATTACGACGTTCGGACGGAGGGGAGACCCAGTACTTC | CASSLLRRSDGGETQYF
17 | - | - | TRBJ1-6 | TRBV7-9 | TGTGCCAGCAGCTTAGGGGGCCCCAGCTCCTATAATTCACCCCTCCACTTT | CASSLGGPSSYNSPLHF
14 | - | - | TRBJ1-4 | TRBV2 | TGTGCCAGCAGTGAAGGGCCCCCGCGGGAAAAACTGTTTTTT | CASSEGPPREKLFF
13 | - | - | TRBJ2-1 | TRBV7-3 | TGTGCCAGCAGCTTGTCTCTATACAATGAGCAGTTCTTC | CASSLSLYNEQFF
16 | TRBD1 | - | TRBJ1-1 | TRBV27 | TGTGCCAGCAGTTTATGGGCAGGGGGAGGTGACACTGAAGCTTTCTTT | CASSLWAGGGDTEAFF
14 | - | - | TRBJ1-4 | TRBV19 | TGTGCCAGTAGTAGAGGGTTGGATGATGAAAAACTGTTTTTT | CASSRGLDDEKLFF
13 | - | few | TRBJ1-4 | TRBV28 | TGTGCCAGCCTCCGGGGAACTAATGAAAAACTGTTTTTT | CASLRGTNEKLFF
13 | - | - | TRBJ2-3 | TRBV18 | TGTGCCAGCTCACGGGACTCCACAGATACGCAGTATTTT | CASSRDSTDTQYF
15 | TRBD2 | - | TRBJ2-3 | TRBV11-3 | TGTGCCAGCAGCCACAGCGGGAGCCGGGGAGATACGCAGTATTTT | CASSHSGSRGDTQYF
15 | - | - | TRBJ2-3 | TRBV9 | TGTGCCAGCAGCGTAGGAGGAAATAGAGCAGATACGCAGTATTTT | CASSVGGNRADTQYF
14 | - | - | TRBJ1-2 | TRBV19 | TGTGCCAGTAGTATCTCGGGATTTAACTATGGCTACACCTTC | CASSISGFNYGYTF
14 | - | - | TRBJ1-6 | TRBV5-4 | TGTGCCAGCAGCTTCGGGACACCCAATTCACCCCTCCACTTT | CASSFGTPNSPLHF
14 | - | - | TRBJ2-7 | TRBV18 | TGTGCCAGCTCACCATCCCGGGGGTTCTACGAGCAGTACTTC | CASSPSRGFYEQYF
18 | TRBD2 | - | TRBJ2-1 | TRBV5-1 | TGCGCCAGCAGCTCTCGGGAGCGGGGGCCCCGCTCCTACAATGAGCAGTTCTTC | CASSSRERGPRSYNEQFF
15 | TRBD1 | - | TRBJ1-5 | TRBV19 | TGTGCCAGTAGTATAGGGGGGACAGACAATCAGCCCCAGCATTTT | CASSIGGTDNQPQHF
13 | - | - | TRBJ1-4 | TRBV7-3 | TGTGCCAGCAGCCGGGCCCGGGGTGAAAAACTGTTTTTT | CASSRARGEKLFF
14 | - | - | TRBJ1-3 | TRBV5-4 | TGTGCCAGCAGCCCCGGGACATCTGGAAACACCATATATTTT | CASSPGTSGNTIYF
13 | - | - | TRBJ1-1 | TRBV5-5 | TGTGCCAGCAGCGTCTACAGCCACACTGAAGCTTTCTTT | CASSVYSHTEAFF
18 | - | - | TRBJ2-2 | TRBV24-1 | TGTGCCACCAGTCCTCCGGGCATTTCCTCGCGGGGAACCGGGGAGCTGTTTTTT | CATSPPGISSRGTGELFF
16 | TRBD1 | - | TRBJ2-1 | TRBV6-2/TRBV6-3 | TGTGCCAGCAGTTACTCGACGGGACAGGGGGCTCTGGTGCAGTTCTTC | CASSYSTGQGALVQFF
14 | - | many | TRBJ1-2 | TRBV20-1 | TGCAGTGCTAGTGCCCAGGGCGACAGCTATGGCTACACCTTC | CSASAQGDSYGYTF
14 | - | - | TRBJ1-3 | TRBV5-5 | TGTGCCAGCAGCCTCGGGGGGTCTGGAAACACCATATATTTT | CASSLGGSGNTIYF